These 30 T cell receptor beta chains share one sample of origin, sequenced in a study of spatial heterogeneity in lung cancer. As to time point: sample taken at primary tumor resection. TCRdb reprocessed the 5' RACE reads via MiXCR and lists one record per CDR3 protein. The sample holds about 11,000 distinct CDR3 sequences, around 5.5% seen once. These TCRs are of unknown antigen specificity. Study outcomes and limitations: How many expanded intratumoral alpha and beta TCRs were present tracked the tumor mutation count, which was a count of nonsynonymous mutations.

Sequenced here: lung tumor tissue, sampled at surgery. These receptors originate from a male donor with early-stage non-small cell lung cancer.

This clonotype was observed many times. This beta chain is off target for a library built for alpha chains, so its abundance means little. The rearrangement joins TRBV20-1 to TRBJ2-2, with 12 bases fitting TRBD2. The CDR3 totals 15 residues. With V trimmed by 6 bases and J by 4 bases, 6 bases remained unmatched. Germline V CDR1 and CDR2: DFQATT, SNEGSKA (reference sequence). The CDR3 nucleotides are TGCAGTGCCACTCTAGCGGGGGGGTTCACCGGGGAGCTGTTTTTT. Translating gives CSATLAGGFTGELFF.

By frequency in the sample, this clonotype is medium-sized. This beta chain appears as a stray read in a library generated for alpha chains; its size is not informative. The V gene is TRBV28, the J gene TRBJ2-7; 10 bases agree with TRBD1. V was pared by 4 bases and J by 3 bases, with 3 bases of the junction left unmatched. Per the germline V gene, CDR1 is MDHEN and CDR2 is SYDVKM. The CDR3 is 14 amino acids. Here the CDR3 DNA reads TGTGCCAGCAGTTCTGGGACAGGGGACTACGAGCAGTACTTC. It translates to CASSSGTGDYEQYF.

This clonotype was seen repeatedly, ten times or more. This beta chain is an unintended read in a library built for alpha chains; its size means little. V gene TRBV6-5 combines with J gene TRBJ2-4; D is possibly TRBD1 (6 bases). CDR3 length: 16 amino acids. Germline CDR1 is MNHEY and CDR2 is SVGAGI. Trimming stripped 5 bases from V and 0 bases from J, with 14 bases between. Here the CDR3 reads CASSLDRDIAKNIQYF. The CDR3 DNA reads TGTGCCAGCAGTCTCGACCGGGACATAGCCAAAAACATTCAGTACTTC.

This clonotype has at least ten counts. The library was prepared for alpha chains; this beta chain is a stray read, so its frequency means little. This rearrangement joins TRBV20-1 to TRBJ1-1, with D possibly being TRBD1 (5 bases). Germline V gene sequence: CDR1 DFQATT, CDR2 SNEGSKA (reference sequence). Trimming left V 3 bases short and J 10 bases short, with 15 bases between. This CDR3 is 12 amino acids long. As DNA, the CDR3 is TGCAGTGCTAGTTTGGGGGATCGGGGAGCTTTCTTT. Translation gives CSASLGDRGAFF.

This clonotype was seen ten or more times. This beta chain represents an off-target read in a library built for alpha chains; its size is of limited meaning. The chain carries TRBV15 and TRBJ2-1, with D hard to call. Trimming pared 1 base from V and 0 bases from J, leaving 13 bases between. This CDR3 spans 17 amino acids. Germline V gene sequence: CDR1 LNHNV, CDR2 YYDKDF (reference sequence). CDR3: CATSRVPGFSSYNEQFF. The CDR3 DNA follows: TGTGCCACCAGCAGAGTTCCCGGGTTTAGCTCCTACAATGAGCAGTTCTTC.

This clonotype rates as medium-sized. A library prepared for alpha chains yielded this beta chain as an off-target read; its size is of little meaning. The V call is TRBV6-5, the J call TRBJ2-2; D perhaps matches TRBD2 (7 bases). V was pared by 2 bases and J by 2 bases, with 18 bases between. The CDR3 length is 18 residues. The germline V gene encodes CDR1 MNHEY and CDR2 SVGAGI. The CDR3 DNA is TGTGCCAGCAGTTACATAGCGGGCAGGGGCTATAACACCGGGGAGCTGTTTTTT. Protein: CASSYIAGRGYNTGELFF.

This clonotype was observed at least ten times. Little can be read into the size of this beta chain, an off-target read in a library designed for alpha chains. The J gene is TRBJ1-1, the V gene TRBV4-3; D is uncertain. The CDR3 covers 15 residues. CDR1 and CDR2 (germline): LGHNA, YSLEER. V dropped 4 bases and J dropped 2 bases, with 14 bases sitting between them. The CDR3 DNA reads TGCGCCAGCAGCCCGTTAAACGAGGGTAACACTGAAGCTTTCTTT. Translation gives CASSPLNEGNTEAFF.

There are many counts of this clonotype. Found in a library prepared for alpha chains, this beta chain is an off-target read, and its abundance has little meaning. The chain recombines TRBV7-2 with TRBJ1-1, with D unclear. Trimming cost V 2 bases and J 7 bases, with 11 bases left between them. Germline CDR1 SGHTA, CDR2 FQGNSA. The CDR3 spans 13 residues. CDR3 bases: TGTGCCAGCAGCTTAAGGCGATTGGATGAAGCTTTCTTT. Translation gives CASSLRRLDEAFF.

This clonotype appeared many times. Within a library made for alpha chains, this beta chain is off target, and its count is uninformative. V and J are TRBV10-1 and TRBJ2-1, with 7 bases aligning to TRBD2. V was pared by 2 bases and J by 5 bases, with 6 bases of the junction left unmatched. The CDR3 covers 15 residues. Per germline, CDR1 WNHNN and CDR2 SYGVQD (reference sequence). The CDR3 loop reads CASSETSAYNNEQFF. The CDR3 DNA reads TGCGCCAGCAGTGAGACTAGCGCCTATAACAATGAGCAGTTCTTC.

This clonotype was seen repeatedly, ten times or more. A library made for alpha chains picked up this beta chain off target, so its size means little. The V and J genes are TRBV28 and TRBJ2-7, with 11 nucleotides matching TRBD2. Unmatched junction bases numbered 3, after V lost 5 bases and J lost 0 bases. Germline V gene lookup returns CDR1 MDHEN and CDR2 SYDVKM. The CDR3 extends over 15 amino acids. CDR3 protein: CASSPGTSGSYEQYF. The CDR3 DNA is TGTGCCAGCAGTCCCGGGACTAGCGGCTCCTACGAGCAGTACTTC.

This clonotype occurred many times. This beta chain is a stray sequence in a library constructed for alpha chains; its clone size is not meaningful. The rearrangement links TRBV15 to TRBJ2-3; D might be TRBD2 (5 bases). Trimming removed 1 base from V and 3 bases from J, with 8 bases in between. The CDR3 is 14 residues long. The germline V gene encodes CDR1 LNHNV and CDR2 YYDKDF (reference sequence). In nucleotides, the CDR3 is TGTGCCACCAGCAGAGGGACTCGGACAGATACGCAGTATTTT. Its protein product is CATSRGTRTDTQYF. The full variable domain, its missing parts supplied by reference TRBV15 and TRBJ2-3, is DAMVIQNPRYQVTQFGKPVTLSCSQTLNHNVMYWYQQKSSQAPKLLFHYYDKDFNNEADTPDNFQSRRPNTSFCFLDIRSPGLGDTAMYLCATSRGTRTDTQYFGPGTRLTVL.

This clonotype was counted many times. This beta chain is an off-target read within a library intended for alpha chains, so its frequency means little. CDR3 sequence reads: CASSSQGTYEQYF. CDR3 DNA sequence: TGTGCCAGCAGTTCCCAGGGGACCTACGAGCAGTACTTC. The V gene is TRBV12-3 or TRBV12-4, the J gene TRBJ2-7; the D gene is possibly TRBD1 (6 bases). This CDR3 is built from 13 residues. The V gene lost 4 bases and the J gene lost 2 bases, with 9 bases spanning the gap.

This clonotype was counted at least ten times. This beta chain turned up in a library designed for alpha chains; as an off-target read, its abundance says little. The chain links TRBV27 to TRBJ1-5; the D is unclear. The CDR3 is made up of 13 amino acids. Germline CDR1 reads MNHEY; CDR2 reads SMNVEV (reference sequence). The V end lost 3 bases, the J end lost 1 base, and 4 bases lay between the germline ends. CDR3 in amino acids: CASSFTSNQPQHF. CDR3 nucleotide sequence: TGTGCCAGCAGTTTTACCAGCAATCAGCCCCAGCATTTT.

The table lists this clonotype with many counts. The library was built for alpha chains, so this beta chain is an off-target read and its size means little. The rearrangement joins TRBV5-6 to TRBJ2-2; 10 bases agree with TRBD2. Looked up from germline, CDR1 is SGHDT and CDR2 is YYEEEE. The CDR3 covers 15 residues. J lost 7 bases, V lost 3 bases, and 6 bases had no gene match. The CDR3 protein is CASSSAGGPGGELFF. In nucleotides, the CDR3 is TGTGCCAGCAGCTCAGCGGGAGGGCCCGGCGGGGAGCTGTTTTTT. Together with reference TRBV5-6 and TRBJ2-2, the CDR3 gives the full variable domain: DAGVTQSPTHLIKTRGQQVTLRCSPKSGHDTVSWYQQALGQGPQFIFQYYEEEERQRGNFPDRFSGHQFPNYSSELNVNALLLGDSALYLCASSSAGGPGGELFFGEGSRLTVL.

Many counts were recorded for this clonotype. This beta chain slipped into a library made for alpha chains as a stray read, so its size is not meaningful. In DNA form, the CDR3 reads TGTGCCATAGGGACCCGCACAGATACGCAGTATTTT. This codes for CAIGTRTDTQYF. The chain uses TRBV10-3 and TRBJ2-3; D may be TRBD1 or TRBD2 (5 bases each). Trimming removed 9 bases at V and 1 base at J, with 8 bases between. Germline V gives CDR1 ENHRY, CDR2 SYGVKD. This CDR3 has 12 residues.

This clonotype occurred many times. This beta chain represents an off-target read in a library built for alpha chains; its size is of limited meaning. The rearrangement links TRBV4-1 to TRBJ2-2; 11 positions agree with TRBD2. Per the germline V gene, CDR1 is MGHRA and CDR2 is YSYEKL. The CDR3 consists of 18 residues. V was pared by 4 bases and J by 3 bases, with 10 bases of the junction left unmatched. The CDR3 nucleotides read TGCGCCAGCAGCCTACGTGACTTAGCGGGAGGGGACACCGGGGAGCTGTTTTTT. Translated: CASSLRDLAGGDTGELFF.

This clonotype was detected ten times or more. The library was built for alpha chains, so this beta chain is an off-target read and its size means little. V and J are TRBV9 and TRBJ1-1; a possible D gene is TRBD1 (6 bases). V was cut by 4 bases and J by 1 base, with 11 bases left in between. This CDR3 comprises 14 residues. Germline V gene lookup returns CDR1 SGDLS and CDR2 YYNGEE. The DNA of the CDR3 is TGTGCCAGCAGCCCCGGACAGCGGAACACTGAAGCTTTCTTT. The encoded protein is CASSPGQRNTEAFF. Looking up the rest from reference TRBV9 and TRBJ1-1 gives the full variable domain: DSGVTQTPKHLITATGQRVTLRCSPRSGDLSVYWYQQSLDQGLQFLIQYYNGEERAKGNILERFSAQQFPDLHSELNLSSLELGDSALYFCASSPGQRNTEAFFGQGTRLTVV.

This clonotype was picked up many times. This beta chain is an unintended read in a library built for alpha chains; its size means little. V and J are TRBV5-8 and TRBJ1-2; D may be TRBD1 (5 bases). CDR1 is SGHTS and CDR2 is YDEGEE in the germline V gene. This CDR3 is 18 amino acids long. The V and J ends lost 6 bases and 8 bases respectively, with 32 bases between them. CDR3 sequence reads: CASIILGQDSPSLRGYTF. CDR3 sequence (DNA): TGTGCCAGCATTATTTTAGGTCAAGACAGCCCTTCCCTTCGCGGCTACACCTTC.

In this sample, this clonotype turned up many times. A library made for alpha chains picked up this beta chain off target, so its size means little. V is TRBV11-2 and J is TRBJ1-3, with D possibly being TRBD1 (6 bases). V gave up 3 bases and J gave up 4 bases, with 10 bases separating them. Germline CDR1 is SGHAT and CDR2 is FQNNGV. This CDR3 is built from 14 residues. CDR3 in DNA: TGTGCCAGCAGCTTCGGGACACCCGGAAACACCATATATTTT. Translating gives CASSFGTPGNTIYF.

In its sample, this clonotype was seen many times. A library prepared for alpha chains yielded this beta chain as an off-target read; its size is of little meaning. Written as DNA, the CDR3 is TGTGCCAGCAGCCGACAGGGAAGCGGCAATCAGCCCCAGCATTTT. Translated: CASSRQGSGNQPQHF. V gene TRBV12-3 or TRBV12-4 combines with J gene TRBJ1-5; 7 bases map to TRBD1. The CDR3 loop spans 15 amino acids. Trimming at V came to 6 bases and at J to 2 bases, leaving 7 bases not matched to a gene.

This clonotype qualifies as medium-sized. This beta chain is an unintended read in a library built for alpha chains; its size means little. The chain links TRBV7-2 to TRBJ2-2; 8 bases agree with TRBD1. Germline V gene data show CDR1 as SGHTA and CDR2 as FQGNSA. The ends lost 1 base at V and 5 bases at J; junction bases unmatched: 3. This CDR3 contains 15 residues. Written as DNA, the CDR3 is TGTGCCAGCAGCTTAGGGACAGGGAGTACCGGGGAGCTGTTTTTT. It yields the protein CASSLGTGSTGELFF.

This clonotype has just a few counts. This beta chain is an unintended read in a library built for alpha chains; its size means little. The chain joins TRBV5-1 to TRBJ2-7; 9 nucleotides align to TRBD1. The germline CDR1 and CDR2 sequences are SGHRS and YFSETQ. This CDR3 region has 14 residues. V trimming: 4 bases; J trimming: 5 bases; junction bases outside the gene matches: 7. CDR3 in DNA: TGCGCCAGCAGCAAAGGGACAGGGTCCCACGAGCAGTACTTC. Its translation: CASSKGTGSHEQYF.

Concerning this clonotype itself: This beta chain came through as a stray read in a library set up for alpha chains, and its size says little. CDR3 sequence reads: CASSLRGNSGDEQFF. CDR3 nucleotides: TGTGCCAGCAGCTTAAGGGGGAATTCGGGAGATGAGCAGTTCTTC. This chain joins TRBV4-2 and TRBJ2-1; D may match TRBD1 or TRBD2 (6 bases each). The CDR3 is 15 residues long. Germline V gene data show CDR1 as LGHNA and CDR2 as YNFKEQ. Trimming took off 5 bases at V and 8 bases at J, with 19 bases between the two ends.

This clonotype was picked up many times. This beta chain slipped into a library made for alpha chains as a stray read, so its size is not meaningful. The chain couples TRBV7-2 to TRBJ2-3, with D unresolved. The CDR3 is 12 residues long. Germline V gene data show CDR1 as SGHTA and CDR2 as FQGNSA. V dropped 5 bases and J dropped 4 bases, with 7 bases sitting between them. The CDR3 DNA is TGTGCCAGCAGCCAGTATTCAGATACGCAGTATTTT. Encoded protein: CASSQYSDTQYF. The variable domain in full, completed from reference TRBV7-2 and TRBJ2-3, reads GAGVSQSPSNKVTEKGKDVELRCDPISGHTALYWYRQSLGQGLEFLIYFQGNSAPDKSGLPSDRFSAERTGGSVSTLTIQRTQQEDSAVYLCASSQYSDTQYFGPGTRLTVL.

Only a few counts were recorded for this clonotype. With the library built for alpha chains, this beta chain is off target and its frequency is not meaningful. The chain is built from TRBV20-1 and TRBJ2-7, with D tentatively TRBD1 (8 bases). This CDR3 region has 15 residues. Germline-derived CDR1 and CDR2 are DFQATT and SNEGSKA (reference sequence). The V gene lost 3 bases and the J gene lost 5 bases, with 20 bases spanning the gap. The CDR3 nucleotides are TGCAGTGCTAGCCAAACAGGGGGGGTTAGGAACGAGCAGTACTTC. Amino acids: CSASQTGGVRNEQYF.

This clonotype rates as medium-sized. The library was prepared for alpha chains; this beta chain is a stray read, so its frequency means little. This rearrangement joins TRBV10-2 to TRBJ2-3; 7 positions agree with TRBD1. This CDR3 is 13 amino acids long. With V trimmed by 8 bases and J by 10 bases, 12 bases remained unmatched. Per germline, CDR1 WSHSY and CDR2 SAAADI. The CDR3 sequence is CASVGNRGRAQYF. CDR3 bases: TGCGCCAGCGTTGGAAATAGGGGGCGGGCGCAGTATTTT.

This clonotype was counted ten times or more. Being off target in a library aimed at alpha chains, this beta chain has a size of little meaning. In DNA, the CDR3 is TGTGCCAGCAGGGGTCTAGTGGGGCAGTTCTTC. Protein sequence: CASRGLVGQFF. The V gene is TRBV6-1, the J gene TRBJ2-1; D unclear. CDR1 MNHNS and CDR2 SASEGT come from the germline V gene. The V end was cut by 6 bases, the J end by 12 bases, with 12 bases between. This CDR3 spans 11 amino acids.

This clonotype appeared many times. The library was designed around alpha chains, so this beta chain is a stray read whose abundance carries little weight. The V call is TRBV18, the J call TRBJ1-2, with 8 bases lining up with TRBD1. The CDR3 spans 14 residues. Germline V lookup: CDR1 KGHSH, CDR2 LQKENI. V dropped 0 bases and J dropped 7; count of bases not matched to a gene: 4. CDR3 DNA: TGTGCCAGCTCACCACCGTCAGGGGGCGGTGGCTACACCTTC. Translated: CASSPPSGGGGYTF.

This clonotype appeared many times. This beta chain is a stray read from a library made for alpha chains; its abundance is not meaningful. CDR3 in DNA: TGTGCCAGCAGTTCCGATGATGGGCCGGGTGAGCAGTTCTTC. It encodes CASSSDDGPGEQFF. The chain combines TRBV6-2 or TRBV6-3 with TRBJ2-1; D call uncertain. The CDR3 spans 14 residues. Trimming took 4 bases from V and 9 from J, leaving 16 bases between them. Germline V lookup: CDR1 MNHEY, CDR2 SVGEGT.

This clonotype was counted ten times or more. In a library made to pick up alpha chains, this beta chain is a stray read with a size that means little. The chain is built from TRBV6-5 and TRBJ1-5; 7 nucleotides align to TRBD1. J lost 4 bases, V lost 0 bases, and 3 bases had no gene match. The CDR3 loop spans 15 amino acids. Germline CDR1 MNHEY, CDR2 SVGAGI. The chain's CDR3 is CASSYSIQGNQPQHF. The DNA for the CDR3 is TGTGCCAGCAGTTACTCCATACAGGGGAATCAGCCCCAGCATTTT.